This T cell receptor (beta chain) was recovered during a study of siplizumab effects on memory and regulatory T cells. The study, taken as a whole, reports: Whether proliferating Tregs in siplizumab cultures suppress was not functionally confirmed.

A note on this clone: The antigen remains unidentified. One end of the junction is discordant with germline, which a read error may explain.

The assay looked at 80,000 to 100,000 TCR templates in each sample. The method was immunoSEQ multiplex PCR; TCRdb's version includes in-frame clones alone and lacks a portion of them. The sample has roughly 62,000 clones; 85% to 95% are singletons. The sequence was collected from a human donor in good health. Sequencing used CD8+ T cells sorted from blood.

The CDR3 DNA sequence: TGTGCTAGCACCCGAACTAGCGGGAGAGGAGAGACCCAGTACTTC. Translating gives CASTRTSGRGETQYF. J is TRBJ2-5 and V is TRBV7-7, with 11 nucleotides matching TRBD2. The CDR3 consists of 15 residues. The germline V gene encodes CDR1 SSHAT and CDR2 FNYEAQ (reference sequence).